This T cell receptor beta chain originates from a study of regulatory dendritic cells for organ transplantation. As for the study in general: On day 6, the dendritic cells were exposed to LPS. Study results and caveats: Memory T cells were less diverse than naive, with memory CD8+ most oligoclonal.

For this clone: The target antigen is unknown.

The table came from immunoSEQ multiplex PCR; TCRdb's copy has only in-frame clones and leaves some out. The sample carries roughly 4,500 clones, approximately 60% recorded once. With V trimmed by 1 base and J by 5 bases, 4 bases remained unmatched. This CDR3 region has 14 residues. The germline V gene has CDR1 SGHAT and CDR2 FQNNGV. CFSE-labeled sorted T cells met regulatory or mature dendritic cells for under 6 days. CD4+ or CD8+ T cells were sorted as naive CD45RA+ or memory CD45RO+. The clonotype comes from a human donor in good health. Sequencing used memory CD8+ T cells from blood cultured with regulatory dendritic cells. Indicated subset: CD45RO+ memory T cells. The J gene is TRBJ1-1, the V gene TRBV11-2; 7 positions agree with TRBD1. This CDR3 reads CASSLVEGATEAFF. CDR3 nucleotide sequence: TGTGCCAGCAGCTTAGTGGAGGGGGCGACTGAAGCTTTCTTT.